This T cell receptor (beta chain) came from a study of T cell changes during pregnancy in multiple sclerosis. Clones were read by immunoSEQ multiplex PCR, and TCRdb kept only the in-frame ones, dropping some. This table holds 65,000 to 80,000 clones, roughly 93% found once. The TCR sequence derives from a female donor with multiple sclerosis, enrolled in a pregnancy study. This specimen consisted of peripheral blood, obtained in the first trimester of pregnancy.

CDR3 in amino acids: CSVLGDSGQPQHF. The CDR3 DNA reads as TGCAGCGTCCTAGGAGACTCGGGTCAGCCCCAGCATTTT. V and J are TRBV29-1 and TRBJ1-5; D uncertain. The CDR3 extends over 13 amino acids. In germline, CDR1 is SQVTM, CDR2 ANQGSEA. V was cut by 6 bases and J by 6 bases, with 15 bases left in between.